Given below is one T cell receptor beta chain in context. V shed 0 bases, J shed 7 bases, and the junction held 7 bases outside the gene matches. The CDR3 is 17 residues long. Per the germline V gene, CDR1 is SGHRS and CDR2 is YFSETQ. This record comes from a study of blood T cell repertoires in COVID-19. Study-level information: Whether acute or convalescent, the COVID-19 samples came from the United States, Italy and Spain. PBMCs, B-cell-depleted T cells, or T cells were the source of the cDNA or gDNA that made up the material.

The authors' processing: Nucleated cell counts were estimated from reference gene primer amplification. The protocol was immunoSEQ multiplex PCR, while the TCRdb copy is restricted to in-frame clones and leaves out a portion. That table furnishes V, J and clone size, whereas the DNA furnished D and trimming. The table shows under 250,000 clones, with approximately 87% occurring only once. Sequencing was done on a sample of peripheral blood. The clonotype originates from a man in his sixties with acute or convalescent COVID-19. This chain uses TRBV5-1 with TRBJ2-2; 12 positions match TRBD1. This CDR3 reads CASSLDPGQGAIGELFF. As DNA, the CDR3 is TGCGCCAGCAGCTTGGACCCGGGACAGGGGGCAATCGGGGAGCTGTTTTTT.